This TCR beta chain emerged from a study of radiotherapy plus CTLA-4 blockade in lung cancer. Study at large: Disease control was seen in 25% to 40% of patients, objective responses in 15% to 20%.

As regards this clone: Its antigen is unidentified.

Study outcomes and limitations: Researchers report tumor-derived TCR clones expanding in blood after radiotherapy plus ipilimumab. Interferon-beta, together with early blood T cell clone dynamics, reportedly best predicted response.

Between the trimmed V and J ends, which lost 1 base and 6 bases, there was a span of 16 bases. The germline CDR1 and CDR2 sequences are MNHEY and SMNVEV (reference sequence). The CDR3 sequence is 15 residues long. Measured with immunoSEQ multiplex PCR; TCRdb has only the in-frame clones, and not every one. Of over 60,000 clones listed, more than 85% were seen once; the top ten hold about 0.95%. Focal radiation and CTLA-4 blockade (ipilimumab) were tested in chemo-refractory metastatic non-small-cell lung cancer patients. The receptor's source is a human donor with non-small cell lung cancer who had stable disease on radiotherapy plus ipilimumab. This sequence joins TRBV27 and TRBJ2-7, with TRBD2 as a possible D gene (5 bases). The sequencing here drew on peripheral blood, taken from a patient treated with radiotherapy plus ipilimumab. CDR3 DNA: TGTGCCAGCAGTTTATTCGGGTACGGGGTAGGCGAGCAGTACTTC. As protein: CASSLFGYGVGEQYF.